This T cell receptor (beta chain) is from a study of T-cell reconstitution after alpha-beta-depleted transplantation in children. This clonotype was counted only a few times. It was with unique molecular identifiers that the TCRbeta library was prepared. TCRdb passed the PCR reads through MiXCR, listing each CDR3 protein once. The sample carries about 830,000 distinct CDR3 sequences, about 15% recorded once. Sequences were derived from PBMCs, mostly from graft donor cells, sampled 360 days after TCRalphabeta/CD19-depleted stem cell transplant. This clonotype was obtained from a male patient aged 10 to 17 who had a stem cell transplant for acute lymphoblastic leukemia, so the T cells may come from the graft donor.

The CDR3 DNA reads as TGTGCCAGCAGTGAAGCGGTCCGGGTTTCGTACCAAGAGACCCAGTACTTC. Residues: CASSEAVRVSYQETQYF. This sequence joins TRBV6-1 and TRBJ2-5; D gene unclear. CDR3 length equals 17 residues. V lost 0 bases to trimming and J lost 0 bases, with 14 bases between them. CDR1 is MNHNS and CDR2 is SASEGT in the germline V gene.